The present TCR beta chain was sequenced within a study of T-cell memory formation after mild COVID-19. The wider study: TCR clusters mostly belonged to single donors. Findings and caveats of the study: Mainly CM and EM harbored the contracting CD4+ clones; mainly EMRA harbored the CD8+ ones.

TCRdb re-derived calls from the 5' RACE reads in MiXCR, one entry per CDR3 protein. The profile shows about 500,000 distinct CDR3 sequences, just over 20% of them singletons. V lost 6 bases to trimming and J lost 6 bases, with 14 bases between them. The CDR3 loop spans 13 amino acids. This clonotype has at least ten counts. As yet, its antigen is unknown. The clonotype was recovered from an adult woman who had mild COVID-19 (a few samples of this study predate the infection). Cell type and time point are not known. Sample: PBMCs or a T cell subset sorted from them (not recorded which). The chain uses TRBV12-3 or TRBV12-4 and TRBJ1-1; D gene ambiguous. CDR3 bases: TGTGCCAGCAGCCGAATCGGGCGAGCTGAAGCTTTCTTT. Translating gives CASSRIGRAEAFF.